What follows are 16 T cell receptor beta chains derived from one specimen sequenced in a study of shared clonotypes between healthy human individuals. It was CD45RO-negative cells, positively selected for CCR7, that made up naive CD8 cells, with terminally differentiated effector memory CD45RA+ cells excluded. Using immunoSEQ multiplex PCR, the repertoire was profiled, and TCRdb retains in-frame clones only, with some absent. The sample records 1.5 million to 2.5 million clones, approximately 94% being singletons. Sequenced input: naive CD8+ T cells sorted from blood. These receptor sequences come from a man younger than 35 in good health.

This clone was counted a single time. The V call is TRBV6-5, the J call TRBJ1-3; TRBD1 agrees at 8 bases. Germline CDR1 and CDR2: MNHEY and SVGAGI. Losses at the gene ends were 5 bases for V and 6 bases for J; bases not matched to a gene: 6. This CDR3 region has 14 residues. The CDR3 bases are TGTGCCAGCAGTGCTAGGGACAGGATAAACACCATATATTTT. Translating gives CASSARDRINTIYF.

The chain joins TRBV7-9 to TRBJ2-7; 11 bases are a match to TRBD2. The J segment lost 4 bases and the V segment lost 2 bases, leaving 4 bases of the junction unmatched. CDR3 length equals 15 residues. Germline V gene sequence: CDR1 SEHNR, CDR2 FQNEAQ (reference sequence). The CDR3 coding sequence is TGTGCCAGCAGCTTAACTAGCGGGAGACAGTACGAGCAGTACTTC. Translating gives CASSLTSGRQYEQYF. Full variable domain (missing parts from reference TRBV7-9 and TRBJ2-7): DTGVSQNPRHKITKRGQNVTFRCDPISEHNRLYWYRQTLGQGPEFLTYFQNEAQLEKSRLLSDRFSAERPKGSFSTLEIQRTEQGDSAMYLCASSLTSGRQYEQYFGPGTRLTVT.

Details on this clone: At the DNA level, this CDR3 is encoded by other sequences in the same sample as well. The J gene is TRBJ2-7, the V gene TRBV6-5; D might be TRBD1 (7 bases). The CDR3 runs to 14 residues. Germline V gene sequence: CDR1 MNHEY, CDR2 SVGAGI. The V and J ends lost 2 bases and 4 bases respectively, with 12 bases between them. CDR3 nucleotides: TGTGCCAGCAGTTACGCGGGACAGCTATACGAGCAGTACTTC. Translated, it gives CASSYAGQLYEQYF.

V gene TRBV7-2 combines with J gene TRBJ2-1, with 10 bases matching TRBD2. CDR3 length: 16 amino acids. The germline gives CDR1 SGHTA, CDR2 FQGNSA. J gave up 10 bases and V 1 base, and 10 bases lay outside the gene matches. CDR3 region: CASSLDGTSGIREQFF. CDR3 sequence (DNA): TGTGCCAGCAGCTTAGATGGTACTAGCGGGATAAGGGAGCAGTTCTTC.

Notes on this clone: The sample carries other DNA sequences with the same CDR3. This chain joins TRBV6-5 and TRBJ2-5; D may correspond to TRBD1 or TRBD2 (5 bases each). Trimming took off 0 bases at V and 2 bases at J, with 10 bases between the two ends. CDR3 length equals 15 residues. In germline, CDR1 is MNHEY, CDR2 SVGAGI. This CDR3 reads CASSYSGGSQETQYF. CDR3 bases: TGTGCCAGCAGTTACTCTGGGGGATCGCAAGAGACCCAGTACTTC.

Details on this clone: Different DNA sequences within this sample yield the same CDR3. This chain connects TRBV27 to TRBJ2-5, with D uncertain. This CDR3 comprises 12 residues. Germline CDR1 MNHEY, CDR2 SMNVEV (reference sequence). Trimming pared 2 bases from V and 2 bases from J, leaving 3 bases between. CDR3 residues: CASSLDQETQYF. CDR3 bases: TGTGCCAGCAGTTTAGATCAAGAGACCCAGTACTTC.

This clone was recorded once. The sample contains more than one DNA sequence encoding this CDR3. This chain connects TRBV4-1 to TRBJ2-1; D call uncertain. V was shortened by 1 base and J by 0 bases, with 7 bases between the two germline ends. The CDR3 totals 15 residues. Germline V gene lookup returns CDR1 MGHRA and CDR2 YSYEKL. The CDR3 is CASSQVQSSYNEQFF. The CDR3 DNA sequence: TGCGCCAGCAGCCAAGTGCAGAGCTCCTACAATGAGCAGTTCTTC.

The rearrangement joins TRBV9 to TRBJ2-5, with D uncertain. TRBJ2-7 matches the DNA end more closely, so the J call is doubtful. This CDR3 is built from 15 residues. Germline values: CDR1 SGDLS, CDR2 YYNGEE. CDR3 sequence reads: CASSVGAELTYEQYF. The CDR3 DNA reads TGTGCCAGCAGCGTAGGGGCGGAATTAACCTACGAGCAGTACTTC.

V gene TRBV7-9 combines with J gene TRBJ2-1; 15 positions agree with TRBD2. The germline V gene has CDR1 SEHNR and CDR2 FQNEAQ (reference sequence). V lost 4 bases, J lost 3 bases, and 7 bases stayed unmatched. The CDR3 totals 18 residues. CDR3 nucleotides: TGTGCCAGCAGCTCCGGACTAGCGGGAGGGCTAGTCTACAATGAGCAGTTCTTC. Translation: CASSSGLAGGLVYNEQFF. Variable domain in full (rest from reference TRBV7-9 and TRBJ2-1): DTGVSQNPRHKITKRGQNVTFRCDPISEHNRLYWYRQTLGQGPEFLTYFQNEAQLEKSRLLSDRFSAERPKGSFSTLEIQRTEQGDSAMYLCASSSGLAGGLVYNEQFFGPGTRLTVL.

The chain carries TRBV5-4 and TRBJ2-7; 7 nucleotides align to TRBD1. This CDR3 is 10 amino acids long. Germline CDR1 reads SGHNT; CDR2 reads YYREEE (reference sequence). Trimming at V came to 9 bases and at J to 11 bases, leaving 8 bases not matched to a gene. This CDR3 reads CATGDSRKYF. CDR3 nucleotide sequence: TGTGCCACCGGGGACAGCCGAAAGTACTTC.

The chain couples TRBV4-2 to TRBJ2-1, with D hard to call. Germline V gives CDR1 LGHNA, CDR2 YNFKEQ. The CDR3 loop spans 13 amino acids. Between the trimmed V and J ends, which lost 0 bases and 13 bases, there was a span of 13 bases. The chain's CDR3 is CASSQDLVQVQFF. CDR3 sequence (DNA): TGTGCCAGCAGCCAAGATCTTGTCCAAGTCCAGTTCTTC.

The chain couples TRBV6-5 to TRBJ2-5, with 11 bases that match TRBD2. The end of the DNA aligns better with TRBJ2-7, so the J call may be wrong. The germline CDR1 and CDR2 sequences are MNHEY and SVGAGI. This CDR3 contains 14 residues. The CDR3 protein is CASSQTSGTNEQYF. CDR3 bases: TGTGCCAGCAGTCAGACTAGCGGGACGAACGAGCAGTACTTC.

The chain has TRBV2 and TRBJ2-1; 10 nucleotides align to TRBD1. V shed 1 base, J shed 8 bases, and the junction held 5 bases outside the gene matches. The CDR3 is made up of 15 amino acids. The germline V gene encodes CDR1 SNHLY and CDR2 FYNNEI. The CDR3 DNA reads TGTGCCAGCAGTGAAGGGACAGGGGGTTACTATGAGCAGTTCTTC. It translates to CASSEGTGGYYEQFF.

The chain is built from TRBV5-1 and TRBJ1-1; D unresolved. V dropped 1 base and J dropped 5 bases, with 12 bases sitting between them. CDR1 and CDR2 (germline): SGHRS, YFSETQ. CDR3 length equals 14 residues. The CDR3 sequence: CASSLSGLGTEAFF. The CDR3, as DNA: TGCGCCAGCAGCTTGTCGGGCTTGGGGACTGAAGCTTTCTTT.

The chain links TRBV28 to TRBJ2-7; D might be TRBD1 (6 bases). The CDR3 spans 16 residues. The germline gives CDR1 MDHEN, CDR2 SYDVKM. The V gene lost 5 bases and the J gene lost 3 bases, with 20 bases spanning the gap. The CDR3 protein is CASSPSKGDLSYEQYF. The DNA for the CDR3 is TGTGCCAGCAGTCCCTCCAAGGGGGACCTAAGCTACGAGCAGTACTTC.

This clone appeared a few times. Other DNA sequences within the sample encode an identical CDR3. The rearrangement joins TRBV5-4 to TRBJ2-1, with no clear D. V gave up 0 bases and J gave up 4 bases, with 5 bases separating them. The CDR3 is 13 amino acids. Germline CDR1 and CDR2: SGHNT and YYREEE (reference sequence). The CDR3 protein is CASSLAQYNEQFF. In DNA, the CDR3 is TGTGCCAGCAGCTTGGCCCAGTACAATGAGCAGTTCTTC.